This passage covers 12 T cell receptor beta chains from one sample sequenced in a study of blood T cell repertoires in COVID-19. Sequenced by immunoSEQ multiplex PCR; TCRdb stores in-frame clones only, minus some. The table has approximately 130,000 clones, 84% seen once. Sequenced sample: peripheral blood. The source is a human donor in a cohort sampled during active COVID-19.

The chain joins TRBV3-1 (or the pseudogene TRBV3-2) to TRBJ2-5, with a tentative D call TRBD2 (5 bases). The germline gives CDR1 LGHDT, CDR2 YNNKEL (reference sequence). The V end was cut by 0 bases, the J end by 1 base, with 18 bases between. CDR3 length: 18 residues. CDR3 nucleotides: TGTGCCAGCAGCCAAGATCCAAAGAGGGCGCCAATCCAAGAGACCCAGTACTTC. Encoded protein: CASSQDPKRAPIQETQYF.

This clone was seen a single time. This chain connects TRBV6-5 to TRBJ2-1; tentatively, D is TRBD2 (6 bases). CDR1 is MNHEY and CDR2 is SVGAGI in the germline V gene. V gave up 3 bases and J gave up 3 bases, with 15 bases separating them. The CDR3 is 16 amino acids. CDR3 region: CASSYGGIKYYNEQFF. The DNA for the CDR3 is TGTGCCAGCAGTTATGGGGGGATTAAATACTACAATGAGCAGTTCTTC.

The sample holds one count of this clone. The chain joins TRBV15 to TRBJ1-1, with D unresolved. With 5 bases removed from V and 2 bases from J, the gap between germline ends came to 9 bases. This CDR3 has 13 residues. The germline V gene encodes CDR1 LNHNV and CDR2 YYDKDF (reference sequence). DNA of the CDR3: TGTGCCACCAGCTGGCGGAGCAACACTGAAGCTTTCTTT. Its protein product is CATSWRSNTEAFF.

The chain has TRBV6-6 and TRBJ2-7, with D perhaps matching TRBD2 (5 bases). V lost 2 bases to trimming and J lost 7 bases, with 12 bases between them. The CDR3 totals 13 residues. Germline CDR1 is MNHNY and CDR2 is SVGAGI (reference sequence). As DNA, the CDR3 is TGTGCCAGCAGTTACCCGGGGATCCTGGAGCAGTACTTC. It encodes CASSYPGILEQYF.

With respect to this clone: A far more abundant clone sits one base away, making this likely a read error. The chain uses TRBV11-2 and TRBJ1-2, with a tentative D call TRBD1 (6 bases). V dropped 5 bases and J dropped 7 bases, with 8 bases sitting between them. The germline gives CDR1 SGHAT, CDR2 FQNNGV. The CDR3 sequence is 11 residues long. The CDR3 DNA follows: TGTGCCAGCAGCGAGGGGGTTGGCTACACCTTC. It specifies CASSEGVGYTF.

V gene TRBV15 combines with J gene TRBJ2-1; maybe TRBD2 (5 bases). CDR1 LNHNV and CDR2 YYDKDF come from the germline V gene (reference sequence). This CDR3 is 15 amino acids long. V dropped 5 bases and J dropped 1 base, with 12 bases sitting between them. The DNA of the CDR3 is TGTGCCACCAGCGAGGCGAGCGGATCCTACAATGAGCAGTTCTTC. It encodes CATSEASGSYNEQFF.

The V call is TRBV4-1, the J call TRBJ1-1; D is ambiguous. This CDR3 has 15 residues. Trimming cost V 1 base and J 1 base, with 10 bases left between them. The germline V gene encodes CDR1 MGHRA and CDR2 YSYEKL. CDR3 nucleotides: TGCGCCAGCAGCCAAGGGAGCCCCCAGAACACTGAAGCTTTCTTT. This gives the protein CASSQGSPQNTEAFF.

This chain joins TRBV11-3 and TRBJ2-2; TRBD2 aligns across 8 bases. V trimming: 2 bases; J trimming: 5 bases; junction bases outside the gene matches: 10. The CDR3 spans 17 residues. CDR1 and CDR2 (germline): SGHNT, YENEEA. The CDR3 sequence is CASSLSAGGARTGELFF. DNA of the CDR3: TGTGCCAGCAGCTTATCTGCGGGGGGCGCGCGGACCGGGGAGCTGTTTTTT.

This clone has just one count. This chain connects TRBV4-1 to TRBJ1-5; D uncertain. Trimming removed 1 base from V and 6 bases from J, with 7 bases in between. There are 13 residues in the CDR3. In germline, CDR1 is MGHRA, CDR2 YSYEKL. CDR3: CASSQGPGQPQHF. CDR3 nucleotides: TGCGCCAGCAGCCAAGGACCGGGTCAGCCCCAGCATTTT.

V and J are TRBV7-9 and TRBJ2-5; D is uncertain. The CDR3 has 11 residues. Germline CDR1 SEHNR, CDR2 FQNEAQ (reference sequence). V dropped 6 bases and J dropped 3 bases, with 5 bases sitting between them. The CDR3 DNA reads as TGTGCCAGCAGGGCCAAAGAGACCCAGTACTTC. Encoded protein: CASRAKETQYF.

The chain couples TRBV19 to TRBJ2-7; D perhaps matches TRBD1 (6 bases). Trimming took off 5 bases at V and 2 bases at J, with 10 bases between the two ends. This CDR3 is built from 13 residues. Germline V gene data show CDR1 as LNHDA and CDR2 as SQIVND (reference sequence). In DNA form, the CDR3 reads TGTGCCAGTAGTTCAGGGGACCCCTACGAGCAGTACTTC. This translates into CASSSGDPYEQYF.

This sequence joins TRBV11-2 and TRBJ1-6, with D possibly being TRBD1 (5 bases). The V gene's germline CDR1 is SGHAT and CDR2 FQNNGV. This CDR3 comprises 15 residues. V was clipped by 5 bases and J by 10 bases, with 18 bases between them. CDR3 bases: TGTGCCAGCAGCGGGGGAGGACTTAATTTATCACCCCTCCACTTT. It codes for CASSGGGLNLSPLHF.